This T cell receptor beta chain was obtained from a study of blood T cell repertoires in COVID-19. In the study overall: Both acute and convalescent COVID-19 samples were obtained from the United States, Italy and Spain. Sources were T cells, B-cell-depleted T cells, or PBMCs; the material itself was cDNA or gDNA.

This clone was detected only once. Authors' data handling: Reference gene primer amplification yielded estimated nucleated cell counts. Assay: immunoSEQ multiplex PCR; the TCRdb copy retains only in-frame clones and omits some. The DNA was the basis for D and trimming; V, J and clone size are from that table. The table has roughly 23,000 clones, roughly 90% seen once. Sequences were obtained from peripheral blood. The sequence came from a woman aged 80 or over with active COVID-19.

CDR3 in amino acids: CASSQDPGTGELFF. Here the CDR3 DNA reads TGCGCCAGCAGCCAAGATCCGGGCACCGGGGAGCTGTTTTTT. V and J are TRBV4-3 and TRBJ2-2; no definite D call. Per the germline V gene, CDR1 is LGHNA and CDR2 is YSLEER. Deletions cut 0 bases from V and 4 bases from J, with 6 bases between. The CDR3 is 14 amino acids.